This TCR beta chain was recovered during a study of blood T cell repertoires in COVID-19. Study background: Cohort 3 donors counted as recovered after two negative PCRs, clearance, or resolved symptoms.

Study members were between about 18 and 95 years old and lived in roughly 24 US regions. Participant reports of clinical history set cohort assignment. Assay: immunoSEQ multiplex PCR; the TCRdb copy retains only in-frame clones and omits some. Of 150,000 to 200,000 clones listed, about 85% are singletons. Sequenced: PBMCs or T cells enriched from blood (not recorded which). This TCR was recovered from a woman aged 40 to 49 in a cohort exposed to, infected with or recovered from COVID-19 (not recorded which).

The CDR3 region has the DNA TGCGCCAGCAGCCAAGTGGAGCGGGGAGGCTACGAGCAGTACTTC. Its translation: CASSQVERGGYEQYF. The chain joins TRBV4-1 to TRBJ2-7; 7 bases align to TRBD2. The J segment lost 3 bases and the V segment lost 1 base, leaving 6 bases of the junction unmatched. Germline V gives CDR1 MGHRA, CDR2 YSYEKL. This CDR3 comprises 15 residues.